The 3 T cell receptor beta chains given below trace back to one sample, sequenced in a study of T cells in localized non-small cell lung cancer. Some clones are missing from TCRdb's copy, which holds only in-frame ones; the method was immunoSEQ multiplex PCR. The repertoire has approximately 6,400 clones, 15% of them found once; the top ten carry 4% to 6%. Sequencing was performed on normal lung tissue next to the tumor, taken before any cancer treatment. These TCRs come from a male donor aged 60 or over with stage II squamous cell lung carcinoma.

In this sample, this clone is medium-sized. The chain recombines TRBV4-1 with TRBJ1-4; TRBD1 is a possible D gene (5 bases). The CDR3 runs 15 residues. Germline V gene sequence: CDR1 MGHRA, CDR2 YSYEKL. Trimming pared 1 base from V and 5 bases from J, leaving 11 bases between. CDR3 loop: CASSQGGTVNEKLFF. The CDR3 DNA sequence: TGCGCCAGCAGCCAAGGGGGGACTGTGAATGAAAAACTGTTTTTT.

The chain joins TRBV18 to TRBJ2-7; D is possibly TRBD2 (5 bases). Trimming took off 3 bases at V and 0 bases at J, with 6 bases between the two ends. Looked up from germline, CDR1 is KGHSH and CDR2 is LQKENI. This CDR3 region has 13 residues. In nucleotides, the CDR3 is TGTGCCAGCTCACCGGGAGTCTCCTACGAGCAGTACTTC. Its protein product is CASSPGVSYEQYF.

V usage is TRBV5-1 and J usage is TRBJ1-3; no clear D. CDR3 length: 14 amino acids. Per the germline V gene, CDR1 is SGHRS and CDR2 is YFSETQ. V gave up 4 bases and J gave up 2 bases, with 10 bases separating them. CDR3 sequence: CASSPGRAGNTIYF. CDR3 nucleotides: TGCGCCAGCAGCCCGGGTAGAGCTGGAAACACCATATATTTT.